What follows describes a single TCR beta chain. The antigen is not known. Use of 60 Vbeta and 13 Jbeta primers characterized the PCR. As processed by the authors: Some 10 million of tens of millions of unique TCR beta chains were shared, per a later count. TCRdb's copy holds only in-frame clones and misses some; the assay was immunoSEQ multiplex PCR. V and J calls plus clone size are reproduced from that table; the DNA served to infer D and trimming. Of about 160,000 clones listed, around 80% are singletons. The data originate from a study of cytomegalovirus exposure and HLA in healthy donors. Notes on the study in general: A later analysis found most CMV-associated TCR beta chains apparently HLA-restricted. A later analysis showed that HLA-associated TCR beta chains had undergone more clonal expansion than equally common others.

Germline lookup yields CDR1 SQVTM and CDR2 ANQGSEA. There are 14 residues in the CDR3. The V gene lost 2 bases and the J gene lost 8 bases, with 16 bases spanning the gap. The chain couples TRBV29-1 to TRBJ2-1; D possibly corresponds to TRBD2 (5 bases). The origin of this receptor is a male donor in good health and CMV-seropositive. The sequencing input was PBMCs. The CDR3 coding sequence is TGCAGCGTTGAACGTCGGCTAGCTGGTGATGAGCAGTTCTTC. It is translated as CSVERRLAGDEQFF.